The following is a TCR beta chain sequence with its context. The entry originates in a study of identical twins. TCRdb reprocessed the 5' RACE reads via MiXCR and lists one record per CDR3 protein. The sample consists of around 550,000 distinct CDR3 sequences, 12% to 15% of them appearing once. The V and J ends lost 4 bases and 6 bases, in that order; junction bases with no gene match: 11. The germline CDR1 and CDR2 sequences are MNHNS and SASEGT. This CDR3 contains 15 residues. These same data were also listed under a study on yellow fever vaccine responses in identical twins.

This TCR derives from a woman under 30 in good health. The rearrangement joins TRBV6-1 to TRBJ1-1; 7 nucleotides align to TRBD1. Sequenced material: CD4+ T cells sorted from blood. CDR3 in amino acids: CASSGQGVYVAEAFF. CDR3 sequence (DNA): TGTGCCAGCAGTGGACAGGGAGTATATGTTGCTGAAGCTTTCTTT.